The 13 T cell receptor beta chains reported below all come from one sample, sequenced in a study of blood T cell repertoires in COVID-19. TCRdb's copy holds only in-frame clones and misses some; the assay was immunoSEQ multiplex PCR. The sample lists approximately 480,000 clones; about 85% were seen once. The sequencing sample was made of PBMCs or T cells enriched from blood (not recorded which). These receptors were obtained from a woman aged 18-30 years who had recovered from COVID-19.

This chain joins TRBV11-2 and TRBJ2-1, with unresolved D. V was shortened by 1 base and J by 3 bases, with 16 bases between the two germline ends. The germline gives CDR1 SGHAT, CDR2 FQNNGV. CDR3 length: 17 residues. DNA for the CDR3: TGTGCCAGCAGCTTAGGCTTCGGTCTGCTTCTCTACAATGAGCAGTTCTTC. Translated, it gives CASSLGFGLLLYNEQFF. Looking up the rest from reference TRBV11-2 and TRBJ2-1 gives the full variable domain: EAGVAQSPRYKIIEKRQSVAFWCNPISGHATLYWYQQILGQGPKLLIQFQNNGVVDDSQLPKDRFSAERLKGVDSTLKIQPAKLEDSAVYLCASSLGFGLLLYNEQFFGPGTRLTVL.

This clone was counted between two and nine times. This chain links TRBV2 with TRBJ1-2; D may be TRBD1 (6 bases). With 4 bases removed from V and 4 bases from J, the gap between germline ends came to 19 bases. The CDR3 has 16 amino acids. Germline lookup yields CDR1 SNHLY and CDR2 FYNNEI. The CDR3 loop is CASSGNTRGGSYGYTF. Here the CDR3 DNA reads TGTGCCAGCAGTGGAAATACAAGGGGGGGGAGCTATGGCTACACCTTC.

The V call is TRBV28, the J call TRBJ2-3, with D perhaps TRBD1 (6 bases). Trimming stripped 6 bases from V and 5 bases from J, with 21 bases between. The CDR3 has 16 residues. Germline lookup yields CDR1 MDHEN and CDR2 SYDVKM. CDR3 sequence reads: CASRLRTVEREDTQYF. The DNA of the CDR3 is TGTGCCAGCAGACTGAGGACAGTAGAAAGGGAAGATACGCAGTATTTT.

The CDR3 DNA is TGTGCCAGCAGGCCCTCCACCGGGACAGGGTTCTATGGCTACACCTTC. Translation gives CASRPSTGTGFYGYTF. The V gene is TRBV27, the J gene TRBJ1-2, with 9 bases fitting TRBD1. V lost 6 bases, J lost 4 bases, and 12 bases stayed unmatched. Germline lookup yields CDR1 MNHEY and CDR2 SMNVEV (reference sequence). This CDR3 is built from 16 residues.

The chain links TRBV19 to TRBJ1-6; D may be TRBD1 (6 bases). Germline V gene lookup returns CDR1 LNHDA and CDR2 SQIVND (reference sequence). The CDR3 contains 15 residues. The V end was cut by 7 bases, the J end by 8 bases, with 18 bases between. The CDR3 region is CASTIAWDKHSPLHF. In nucleotides, the CDR3 is TGTGCCAGTACCATAGCCTGGGACAAGCATTCACCCCTCCACTTT.

This clone was counted only a few times. This chain connects TRBV5-1 to TRBJ2-3; 11 nucleotides line up with TRBD1. From germline, CDR1 is SGHRS and CDR2 YFSETQ. CDR3 length equals 15 residues. The V and J ends lost 4 bases and 5 bases, in that order; junction bases with no gene match: 6. The CDR3 DNA sequence: TGCGCCAGCAGCACTGGACAGGGGGCTGAAGATACGCAGTATTTT. As protein: CASSTGQGAEDTQYF. The variable domain in full, with the rest retrieved from reference TRBV5-1 and TRBJ2-3, is KAGVTQTPRYLIKTRGQQVTLSCSPISGHRSVSWYQQTPGQGLQFLFEYFSETQRNKGNFPGRFSGRQFSNSRSEMNVSTLELGDSALYLCASSTGQGAEDTQYFGPGTRLTVL.

The chain links TRBV4-1 to TRBJ2-1; 10 bases fit TRBD2. The V and J ends lost 0 bases and 4 bases, in that order; junction bases with no gene match: 6. CDR1 is MGHRA and CDR2 is YSYEKL in the germline V gene. The CDR3 sequence is 17 residues long. CDR3 DNA: TGCGCCAGCAGCCAAGATGGTAGTAGCGGGGGGTACAATGAGCAGTTCTTC. Protein: CASSQDGSSGGYNEQFF.

Comment on this clone: In the same sample, other DNA sequences code for this CDR3. V usage is TRBV4-1 and J usage is TRBJ1-5; weak D call: TRBD1 (5 bases). Germline loops: CDR1 MGHRA, CDR2 YSYEKL. V was cut by 0 bases and J by 7 bases, with 13 bases left in between. There are 15 residues in the CDR3. CDR3: CASSQDNLGGQPQHF. Here the CDR3 DNA reads TGCGCCAGCAGCCAAGACAACCTCGGGGGACAGCCCCAGCATTTT.

The gene calls are TRBV6-6 and TRBJ1-1, with D possibly TRBD1 on 5 matching bases. This CDR3 has 13 amino acids. Germline V gives CDR1 MNHNY, CDR2 SVGAGI (reference sequence). V was trimmed by 2 bases and J by 4 bases, leaving 8 bases between them. CDR3 sequence reads: CASSYAGVTEAFF. DNA for the CDR3: TGTGCCAGCAGTTACGCGGGGGTCACTGAAGCTTTCTTT.

CDR3 protein: CASSLGDRLNTEAFF. The CDR3, as DNA: TGTGCCAGTAGTCTGGGGGACAGGCTGAACACTGAAGCTTTCTTT. The chain joins TRBV19 to TRBJ1-1; TRBD1 matches at 8 bases. CDR3 size: 15 residues. V trimming: 5 bases; J trimming: 0 bases; junction bases outside the gene matches: 5. Per the germline V gene, CDR1 is LNHDA and CDR2 is SQIVND (reference sequence).

This clone was counted a single time. The V call is TRBV19, the J call TRBJ2-1; D is perhaps TRBD1 (6 bases). The CDR3 loop spans 16 amino acids. Germline V gene lookup returns CDR1 LNHDA and CDR2 SQIVND (reference sequence). V was pared by 3 bases and J by 3 bases, with 15 bases between. CDR3 DNA: TGTGCCAGTAGTATCGCAGGGGCAGAATACTACAATGAGCAGTTCTTC. Residues: CASSIAGAEYYNEQFF.

This clone was seen only once. The chain joins TRBV10-3 to TRBJ2-3; D is undetermined. Germline V gene data show CDR1 as ENHRY and CDR2 as SYGVKD. The CDR3 is 13 amino acids. V was cut by 4 bases and J by 3 bases, with 8 bases left in between. CDR3 nucleotide sequence: TGTGCCATCAGTGCAGGCCTTACAGATACGCAGTATTTT. Translation gives CAISAGLTDTQYF.

The CDR3 sequence: CASSEFGGGDNEQFF. In nucleotides, the CDR3 is TGTGCCAGCAGTGAATTTGGGGGGGGTGACAATGAGCAGTTCTTC. V and J are TRBV25-1 and TRBJ2-1; TRBD2 matches 7 bases. Germline CDR1 and CDR2: MGHDK and SYGVNS. This CDR3 contains 15 residues. Trimming cost V 1 base and J 5 bases; bases outside gene matches: 5.